This T cell receptor (beta chain) came from a study of glioma-infiltrating T cells after dendritic cell vaccination. Primers: 60 V beta forward and 13 J beta reverse. The data were produced by immunoSEQ multiplex PCR, yet TCRdb's version contains in-frame clones alone and is incomplete. In the table there are some 110,000 clones, nearly 90% of which are singletons. The CDR3 is made up of 15 amino acids. V trimming: 0 bases; J trimming: 1 base; junction bases outside the gene matches: 1. Germline CDR1 and CDR2: SGHDT and YYEEEE. This clone was counted a single time. Distinct nucleotide sequences in the sample also encode this CDR3. Time point of the sample: after dendritic cell vaccination, including at tumor progression/relapse.

This TCR derives from a human donor with glioblastoma. The chain couples TRBV5-6 to TRBJ2-1; 7 bases agree with TRBD1. Sequencing was performed on blood, taken after dendritic cell vaccination. The CDR3 DNA sequence: TGTGCCAGCAGCTTGGGACAGGGTTCCTACAATGAGCAGTTCTTC. Amino acids: CASSLGQGSYNEQFF.